This TCR beta chain was recovered during a study of cytomegalovirus exposure and HLA in healthy donors (dated by TCRdb to 2015 to 2018). Background for the entire study: An earlier analysis of 550 to 700 of the donors reported roughly 270 Gb of sequence data and roughly 100 million unique TCR beta sequences from 150 million to 200 million T cells. Roughly 300 gigabases of sequencing data and 78 million or so unique TCR sequences were included in an early release covering 550 to 800 HLA-typed donors. Among the roughly 370 genotyped donors, around 79% belonged to the genetic ancestry cluster associated with self-reported Caucasian donors. The study aimed to test whether signatures of past pathogen exposure could be identified by cataloging public T cell receptors. The study profiled the T cell repertoires of under 700 subjects by immunosequencing and related them to cytomegalovirus serostatus. Along with the roughly 610-subject first cohort, a separate validation cohort of over 90 different subjects was used. The study combined high-throughput TCR immunosequencing, statistical association of individual TCRs with disease status, and machine learning to predict cytomegalovirus infection status. A later analysis re-analyzed previously published TCR beta repertoires from about 600 donors and added high-resolution HLA genotyping to study TCR occurrence patterns. In the later analysis, no new phenotypic data were used to find candidate immune exposures; instead, reliance was placed on TCR beta sequences and their occurrence across donors. To decide whether each TCR beta V gene segment behaved as functional or pseudogenic, an earlier analysis of some 600 of the donors relied on high-throughput TCR beta sequencing. Alongside the repertoire data, information on donor age, sex, ethnicity and CMV serostatus was compiled. Genome-wide SNP genotypes for about 55% of the 666 donors were used in a later genetic analysis, which treated that subset as a discovery cohort. All discovery cohort repertoires had been generated on a single sequencing platform. Class I and class II HLA loci were covered by the typing at four-digit resolution. The number of donors typed differed by locus, with 629-630 for A, B, C, DRB1 and DQB1, approximately 500 for DQA1, over 600 for DPA1, and some 470 for DPB1. Four or five DR-DQ haplotypes were handled as single units for association and clustering, since linkage in the cohort was strong. On average, around 240,000 unique TCR beta nucleotide sequences were sequenced per donor among 350 to 400 genotyped donors of the cohort, with roughly 20% of those sequences being non-productive. Results and caveats for the whole study, not just this receptor: At a false discovery rate of 0.05, a later analysis linked about 16,000 TCR beta sequences to specific HLA alleles. A later analysis found that HLA-associated TCR beta chains were more clonally expanded and had lower generation probabilities than equally common non-associated chains. When HLA alleles, especially DR and DQ, strongly co-occurred, attributing TCR associations to individual alleles was difficult. Most TCR sequences were observed very rarely across donors, whereas some public TCRs were present in many individuals. Because the 87-base-pair reads could not distinguish some IMGT-functional V segments, including TRBV6-2 and TRBV6-3, those segments were excluded. Linkage disequilibrium might explain the correlated functional status among segregating V segments, but an unknown experimental factor could not be excluded. Most CMV-associated TCR beta chains appeared to be HLA-restricted in a later analysis, and the HLA associations seemed to be driven largely by CMV exposure. A further reported finding was that TCR beta sequences accurately predicted the HLA-A and HLA-B alleles for most subjects in the first cohort. It was suggested by the authors that the approach could potentially be generalized to other disease states and immunological phenotypes. In an earlier analysis of some 500 of the donors, most TCR beta V segments appeared in productive rearrangements about 87% or about 30% of the time, broadly matching IMGT annotations. Because HLA typing was unavailable for some donors at each locus, only the typed subset was used in association tests. The study gave a list of 150 to 200 TCR beta chains associated with cytomegalovirus. In a later genetic analysis, a missense DCLRE1C variant was associated with V-gene and J-gene trimming of TCR beta chains, and the association was replicated in an independent cohort. Compared with the approximately 720-donor mean, donors in an Asian-associated ancestry cluster had fewer N-insertions in productive TCRs, according to a later genetic analysis. A later analysis found that TCR association rates varied across HLA loci, with DRB1 alleles showing the most associated TCRs and HLA-C alleles the fewest. A group of highly shared sequence variants was considered likely to be a technical artifact of the sequencing pipeline. The cohort was sequenced for TCR beta chains only, and without alpha or paired-chain data the features that could be detected were limited. Presence/absence analyses assumed roughly uniform sequencing depth across donors, an assumption that may not hold. Several of the top co-occurrence clusters appeared to be linked to parvovirus B19, influenza, CMV and Epstein-Barr virus, according to a later analysis. Because counts were too low, 15 to 20 rarely observed V segments, including chromosome 9 orphons, were excluded from the earlier analysis of fewer than 650 of the donors. In both the original and validation cohorts, the classifier was reported to diagnose cytomegalovirus status with high specificity and sensitivity. The only immune exposure information available for the cohort was CMV serostatus. In vitro tests confirmed that a few of the cytomegalovirus-associated TCR beta chains recognize cytomegalovirus antigens.

The cohort was made up of roughly 670 healthy bone marrow donors. All cohort members were sampled while nominally healthy, although unrecorded immune exposures were likely present. The donor was CMV seropositive and belonged to the group of over 250 seropositive cohort members. A peripheral blood sample was provided by each donor, and peripheral blood mononuclear cells were used for TCR beta sequencing. The Qiagen DNeasy Blood Extraction Kit was used to extract genomic DNA from the blood cell samples. Libraries were made using the immunoSEQ multiplex PCR assay. The multiplex PCR relied on a mix of 60 forward primers for TCR Vbeta segments and 13 reverse primers for TCR Jbeta segments. The CDR3 region of rearranged TCR beta genes was amplified from genomic DNA with a multiplex PCR assay. The Illumina HiSeq System was used to sequence the amplified TCR beta libraries as 87-base-pair reads. In the original analysis: Across the 670 or so repertoires, a later analysis counted 80 million or so unique TCR beta chains, 9.5 million to 13 million of which were shared by at least two donors. To remove PCR and sequencing errors, raw reads were error-corrected and collapsed into unique sequences using a nearest-neighbor algorithm that merged closely related sequences. To assign V, D and J gene segments, CDR3 sequences were aligned to IMGT reference sequences. Each retained sequence needed at least a six-nucleotide match to both a V gene segment and a J gene segment. Rearrangements were called productive when the CDR3 lacked stop codons and stayed in frame with V and J; all others were non-productive. Following IMGT convention, CDR3 was defined as the stretch from the second conserved V-encoded cysteine to the conserved J-encoded phenylalanine. The earlier analysis of around 640 of the donors excluded sequences that lacked an unambiguous match to a single V gene segment. In an earlier analysis of 500 to 750 of the donors, V segments were called functional above 56.7% productive rearrangements and were called segregating when the between-donor standard deviation exceeded 5%. A statistical classification framework was developed to diagnose cytomegalovirus status using the catalog of TCR beta chain sequences. In a later analysis, TCR nucleotide sequences were compared against IMGT/GENE-DB human TR gene sequences so that V and J genes could be assigned. The TCRdist pipeline was used in a later analysis to assign CDR3 sequences and most-parsimonious VDJ recombination scenarios. A later analysis defined each TCR beta chain by its CDR3 amino acid sequence plus V-gene family, and excluded reads lacking a unique V-gene family. As a way to deal with suspected cross-contamination and a sequencing artifact, a later analysis dropped 450 to 600 nucleotide sequences that were highly shared and had low generation probability. In a later analysis, a clonal expansion index for each public chain was calculated from normalized within-repertoire ranks of inferred template counts. A later analysis computed generation probabilities with a VDJ recombination model fitted to out-of-frame rearrangements, and checked the results against IGoR. Hypergeometric tests were used in a later analysis to score TCR-TCR, TCR-HLA and TCR-CMV co-occurrence, with a repertoire-size bias correction applied to the TCR pairs. To estimate false discovery rates, a later analysis permuted the HLA or CMV assignments 20 times. In a later analysis, co-occurring TCRs were grouped using DBSCAN, with TCRdist sequence similarity added in when clustering inside HLA-allele-positive subsets. Co-occurrence clustering excluded repertoires with fewer than 30,000 or more than 120,000 public chains, plus five with anomalous nucleotide sharing. This immuneACCESS table, as held by TCRdb, lists in-frame sequences with V and J called but not all clones. Of the missing ones, under half trace to an unresolved V gene in checked studies; the others have no known cause. V, J and clone size are those of that table, while D and trimming were read from the DNA. This sample's table lists about 110,000 clones. The ten largest clones take up about 6.8% of the sample.

Of note for this clone: Its target antigen remains unknown.

From cysteine to phenylalanine, the CDR3 is 13 amino acids long. The CDR3 DNA has 39 bases and is translated from base 1. The V end loses 5 bases and the J end loses 6 bases, and a stretch of 11 bases separates them. Reading the germline V gene (reference sequence) gives CDR1 LNHNV and CDR2 YYDKDF. Sequencing was done on a sample of PBMCs. The chain links TRBV15 with TRBJ1-5, with no D gene named confidently. The sequence was obtained from a man in his forties in good health and CMV-seropositive. The DNA reads as follows: TGTGCCACCAGCTTCCACCCGGGTCAGCCCCAGCATTTT. It codes for CATSFHPGQPQHF.